These 30 T cell receptor beta chains came from one sample sequenced in a study of response to subunit inactivated influenza vaccine. TCRdb itself ran the RT-PCR reads through MiXCR, one entry per CDR3 protein. The data contain 650,000 to 850,000 distinct CDR3 sequences, roughly 13% of them singletons. The sequenced sample was PBMCs from blood, obtained around 15 days before vaccination. The receptors derive from a man aged 45 to 65 who received an inactivated influenza vaccine.

This clonotype came up many times. The chain links TRBV4-3 to TRBJ2-3; D is tentatively TRBD1 or TRBD2 (5 bases each). The CDR3 consists of 14 residues. CDR1 is LGHNA, CDR2 YSLEER, per germline. V shed 2 bases and J shed 6 bases, with 12 bases lying between them. The CDR3 here is CASSQTRGADTQYF. CDR3 DNA: TGCGCCAGCAGCCAAACAAGGGGAGCCGATACGCAGTATTTT.

With respect to this clonotype: At one end the junction does not follow the germline gene, possibly because of a read error. This chain joins TRBV30 and TRBJ2-5; possibly TRBD1 or TRBD2 for D (5 bases each). This CDR3 is 12 amino acids long. Germline V CDR1 and CDR2: GTSNPN, SVGIG (reference sequence). The CDR3 nucleotides read TGTGCTTGGACTGCAGGGTTCAAGACCCAGTACTTC. The encoded protein is CAWTAGFKTQYF.

This chain uses TRBV6-1 with TRBJ1-3; no clear D gene. The CDR3 is made up of 17 amino acids. The V gene's germline CDR1 is MNHNS and CDR2 SASEGT. V lost 2 bases to trimming and J lost 2 bases, with 16 bases between them. The CDR3 DNA is TGTGCCAGCAGTGAACCCCGGACGGGGTCTACTGGAAACACCATATATTTT. Its protein product is CASSEPRTGSTGNTIYF.

The rearrangement links TRBV5-1 to TRBJ1-5; 7 bases line up with TRBD1. This CDR3 is 17 amino acids long. J was trimmed by 4 bases and V by 3 bases; bases with no gene match: 13. Per germline, CDR1 SGHRS and CDR2 YFSETQ. The CDR3 here is CASSYLDRDEANQPQHF. CDR3 DNA: TGCGCCAGCAGCTATCTCGACAGGGACGAAGCGAATCAGCCCCAGCATTTT.

The rearrangement links TRBV28 to TRBJ2-7; 12 positions match TRBD2. Trimming took 5 bases from V and 2 from J; bases not matched to a gene: 13. CDR1 and CDR2 (germline): MDHEN, SYDVKM. The CDR3 contains 18 residues. The CDR3 DNA reads TGTGCCAGCAGTACTAATATTTTACTAGCGGGAGGTCCCTACGAGCAGTACTTC. Amino acids: CASSTNILLAGGPYEQYF. Full variable domain (rest looked up from reference TRBV28 and TRBJ2-7): DVKVTQSSRYLVKRTGEKVFLECVQDMDHENMFWYRQDPGLGLRLIYFSYDVKMKEKGDIPEGYSVSREKKERFSLILESASTNQTSMYLCASSTNILLAGGPYEQYFGPGTRLTVT.

The chain uses TRBV9 and TRBJ2-1; no reliable D call. The CDR3 consists of 14 residues. The germline V gene has CDR1 SGDLS and CDR2 YYNGEE. Trimming cost V 0 bases and J 1 base, with 5 bases left between them. CDR3 DNA: TGTGCCAGCAGCGTAGGAGGATCCTACAATGAGCAGTTCTTC. This codes for CASSVGGSYNEQFF.

The gene calls are TRBV4-3 and TRBJ2-3; D is unclear. The germline V and J ends were trimmed by 0 bases and 1 base, with 8 bases remaining between them. CDR3 length: 15 amino acids. Germline assignment: CDR1 LGHNA and CDR2 YSLEER. The CDR3 DNA follows: TGCGCCAGCAGCCAAGATGCACTCCGCACAGATACGCAGTATTTT. Its translation is CASSQDALRTDTQYF.

The chain links TRBV6-4 to TRBJ2-1; 11 bases align to TRBD2. Trimming removed 5 bases from V and 1 base from J; junction bases left unmatched: 7. Germline values: CDR1 MRHNA, CDR2 SNTAGT. The CDR3 is 17 amino acids. The CDR3 loop reads CASSSYSGGASYNEQFF. The CDR3 DNA follows: TGTGCCAGCAGTTCCTATAGCGGGGGGGCATCCTACAATGAGCAGTTCTTC.

Many counts were recorded for this clonotype. V gene TRBV5-1 combines with J gene TRBJ2-2; tentative D call: TRBD2 (7 bases). Trimming took off 5 bases at V and 5 bases at J, with 19 bases between the two ends. CDR3 length equals 16 residues. The germline CDR1 and CDR2 sequences are SGHRS and YFSETQ. CDR3 nucleotide sequence: TGCGCCAGCAGGAGCGGCGGGGGCAGGTCAACCGGGGAGCTGTTTTTT. As protein: CASRSGGGRSTGELFF.

At least ten counts were recorded for this clonotype. Relative to the germline gene, one junction end is altered; a read error may explain this. This chain uses TRBV28 with TRBJ2-7; a weak D match, TRBD2 (6 bases). The germline gives CDR1 MDHEN, CDR2 SYDVKM. This CDR3 spans 12 amino acids. CDR3 coding DNA: TGTGCCAGCAGTTTCGGGAGTGGGGTTGTGGACTTC. Protein sequence: CASSFGSGVVDF.

The chain has TRBV20-1 and TRBJ2-3; the D is unclear. The CDR3 contains 12 residues. Germline V gene lookup returns CDR1 DFQATT and CDR2 SNEGSKA (reference sequence). Trimming removed 5 bases from V and 2 bases from J, with 8 bases in between. For the CDR3, the DNA is TGCAGTGCTCCGCCCATCACAGATACGCAGTATTTT. This gives the protein CSAPPITDTQYF.

This clonotype appeared many times. The chain recombines TRBV29-1 with TRBJ2-7; D ambiguous. Germline lookup yields CDR1 SQVTM and CDR2 ANQGSEA. Trimming stripped 1 base from V and 7 bases from J, with 14 bases between. The CDR3 sequence is 13 residues long. Written as DNA, the CDR3 is TGCAGCGTTGAAGGTCTTTATAATGAAGAGCAGTACTTC. Its protein is CSVEGLYNEEQYF.

This clonotype was found once. The genes are TRBV20-1 and TRBJ2-2; D may be TRBD2 (6 bases). This CDR3 has 16 amino acids. V was pared by 2 bases and J by 5 bases, with 18 bases between. The germline CDR1 and CDR2 sequences are DFQATT and SNEGSKA (reference sequence). CDR3 in DNA: TGCAGTGCTAGAACATCTTGGGACTCCTTAACCGGGGAGCTGTTTTTT. It yields the protein CSARTSWDSLTGELFF.

The V call is TRBV20-1, the J call TRBJ2-3; D remains ambiguous. The germline V gene encodes CDR1 DFQATT and CDR2 SNEGSKA (reference sequence). This CDR3 spans 8 amino acids. The CDR3 nucleotides are TGCAGGGTAGATACGCAGTATTTT. The encoded protein is CRVDTQYF.

V usage is TRBV4-1 and J usage is TRBJ2-6, with 10 bases identical to TRBD1. The CDR3 contains 19 residues. Per the germline V gene, CDR1 is MGHRA and CDR2 is YSYEKL. The junction had 10 bases not matched to a gene; V was cut back by 4 bases and J by 1 base. In DNA form, the CDR3 reads TGCGCCAGCAGCCGAGGACAGGGGGGGAGGGTATCTGGGGCCAACGTCCTGACTTTC. Amino acids: CASSRGQGGRVSGANVLTF.

Only a few counts were recorded for this clonotype. This chain joins TRBV9 and TRBJ2-7; the match to TRBD1 covers 7 bases. CDR1 is SGDLS, CDR2 YYNGEE, per germline. The junction had 3 bases not matched to a gene; V was cut back by 3 bases and J by 0 bases. This CDR3 spans 14 amino acids. Here the CDR3 reads CASSGGQHSYEQYF. The CDR3 DNA is TGTGCCAGCAGCGGGGGACAGCACTCCTACGAGCAGTACTTC.

This clonotype was seen ten or more times. The chain employs TRBV6-2 or TRBV6-3 and TRBJ2-5; 7 bases line up with TRBD1. Germline values: CDR1 MNHEY, CDR2 SVGEGT. V trimming: 6 bases; J trimming: 4 bases; junction bases outside the gene matches: 5. The CDR3 contains 13 residues. The DNA for the CDR3 is TGTGCCAGCAGCCGCTACAGGGGAGAGACCCAGTACTTC. It codes for CASSRYRGETQYF.

The gene calls are TRBV2 and TRBJ2-7, with 9 bases fitting TRBD1. V lost 6 bases and J lost 5; bases outside the gene matches: 8. The CDR3 is 14 amino acids. Germline V gene lookup returns CDR1 SNHLY and CDR2 FYNNEI. The CDR3 loop is CASSSGTGSHEQYF. The DNA of the CDR3 is TGTGCCAGCAGCTCCGGGACAGGGAGCCACGAGCAGTACTTC.

This clonotype was seen more than once but under ten times. The V gene is TRBV5-1, the J gene TRBJ2-2, with 9 bases matching TRBD1. The ends lost 3 bases at V and 5 bases at J; junction bases unmatched: 5. Germline lookup yields CDR1 SGHRS and CDR2 YFSETQ. This CDR3 is built from 15 residues. The CDR3 bases are TGCGCCAGCAGCTCCCGACAGGGGGAAACCGGGGAGCTGTTTTTT. Amino acid sequence: CASSSRQGETGELFF.

The CDR3, as DNA: TGTGCCAGCAGCCAACGGGGACTAGCGGGGAAAGAGACCCAGTACTTC. Encoded protein: CASSQRGLAGKETQYF. The chain carries TRBV4-2 and TRBJ2-5, with TRBD2 matching 13 bases. CDR1 and CDR2 from the germline V gene are LGHNA and YNFKEQ. This CDR3 contains 16 residues. J lost 3 bases, V lost 2 bases, and 3 bases had no gene match.

The rearrangement links TRBV6-1 to TRBJ1-5, with D possibly being TRBD1 (6 bases). The germline V gene has CDR1 MNHNS and CDR2 SASEGT. The CDR3 contains 13 residues. V was trimmed by 5 bases and J by 3 bases, leaving 8 bases between them. The CDR3 bases are TGTGCCAGCAGTACAGGGTTCAATCAGCCCCAGCATTTT. It encodes CASSTGFNQPQHF.

This clonotype was observed many times. V and J are TRBV5-1 and TRBJ1-3; the D gene is possibly TRBD1 (6 bases). This CDR3 region has 16 residues. Germline loops: CDR1 SGHRS, CDR2 YFSETQ. Trimming stripped 0 bases from V and 0 bases from J, with 10 bases between. CDR3 coding DNA: TGCGCCAGCAGCTTGGTCGGGACACTCTCTGGAAACACCATATATTTT. Translating gives CASSLVGTLSGNTIYF.

This clonotype was found a few times. The chain has TRBV5-6 and TRBJ2-3, with 7 bases fitting TRBD2. Germline V gene sequence: CDR1 SGHDT, CDR2 YYEEEE. V was pared by 1 base and J by 4 bases, with 12 bases of the junction left unmatched. CDR3 length equals 17 residues. CDR3 loop: CASSLRRSGTPPDTQYF. The CDR3 DNA reads as TGTGCCAGCAGCTTGCGCCGGAGCGGGACCCCCCCAGATACGCAGTATTTT.

Only a few counts were recorded for this clonotype. CDR3 coding DNA: TGTGCCAGTAGTACTCAGGGGGGACATTATAGCAATCAGCCCCAGCATTTT. It yields the protein CASSTQGGHYSNQPQHF. V usage is TRBV19 and J usage is TRBJ1-5; 7 bases agree with TRBD1. In germline, CDR1 is LNHDA, CDR2 SQIVND (reference sequence). CDR3 size: 17 residues. V lost 4 bases, J lost 0 bases, and 9 bases stayed unmatched.

This clonotype was found a few times. The J gene is TRBJ2-7, the V gene TRBV4-1, with D perhaps matching TRBD2 (6 bases). V was clipped by 4 bases and J by 5 bases, with 12 bases between them. This CDR3 comprises 13 residues. Germline CDR1 MGHRA, CDR2 YSYEKL. In DNA, the CDR3 is TGCGCCAGCAGCCCCTGGGGAGGTAACGAGCAGTACTTC. It translates to CASSPWGGNEQYF.

J is TRBJ2-1 and V is TRBV29-1, with 7 bases identical to TRBD1. The CDR3 is made up of 12 amino acids. J gave up 16 bases and V 4 bases, and 13 bases lay outside the gene matches. Germline loops: CDR1 SQVTM, CDR2 ANQGSEA. The chain's CDR3 is CSVAAGQAGHFF. CDR3 nucleotide sequence: TGCAGCGTTGCCGCAGGACAGGCAGGCCACTTCTTC.

This chain connects TRBV6-1 to TRBJ1-2, with D unresolved. V was cut by 6 bases and J by 8 bases, with 16 bases left in between. The length of the CDR3 is 13 residues. The germline V gene encodes CDR1 MNHNS and CDR2 SASEGT. The CDR3 protein is CASREIRAEGYTF. The CDR3 coding sequence is TGTGCCAGCAGGGAGATCCGTGCAGAAGGCTACACCTTC.

The table lists this clonotype with a few counts. The chain carries TRBV19 and TRBJ2-5, with 9 bases that match TRBD1. The CDR3 contains 15 residues. The V and J ends lost 5 bases and 5 bases, in that order; junction bases with no gene match: 9. Germline V gene sequence: CDR1 LNHDA, CDR2 SQIVND (reference sequence). CDR3 sequence (DNA): TGTGCCAGTAGTGCCATAACAGGGGGCGTCGAGACCCAGTACTTC. Protein: CASSAITGGVETQYF.

V usage is TRBV14 and J usage is TRBJ2-1, with TRBD1 matching over 7 bases. Trimming removed 4 bases from V and 9 bases from J; junction bases left unmatched: 9. Germline lookup yields CDR1 SGHDN and CDR2 FVKESK. This CDR3 has 14 amino acids. CDR3 in amino acids: CASSLWTGSGEQFF. The CDR3 nucleotides read TGTGCCAGCAGCCTATGGACAGGCTCCGGTGAGCAGTTCTTC.

At least ten counts were recorded for this clonotype. The chain carries TRBV4-3 and TRBJ1-6; D is uncertain. There are 15 residues in the CDR3. Germline CDR1 and CDR2: LGHNA and YSLEER. Trimming shortened V by 0 bases and J by 9 bases, and 12 bases separated the two germline ends. DNA for the CDR3: TGCGCCAGCAGCCAAGATTGGGCAGGAGGTTCACCCCTCCACTTT. As protein: CASSQDWAGGSPLHF.